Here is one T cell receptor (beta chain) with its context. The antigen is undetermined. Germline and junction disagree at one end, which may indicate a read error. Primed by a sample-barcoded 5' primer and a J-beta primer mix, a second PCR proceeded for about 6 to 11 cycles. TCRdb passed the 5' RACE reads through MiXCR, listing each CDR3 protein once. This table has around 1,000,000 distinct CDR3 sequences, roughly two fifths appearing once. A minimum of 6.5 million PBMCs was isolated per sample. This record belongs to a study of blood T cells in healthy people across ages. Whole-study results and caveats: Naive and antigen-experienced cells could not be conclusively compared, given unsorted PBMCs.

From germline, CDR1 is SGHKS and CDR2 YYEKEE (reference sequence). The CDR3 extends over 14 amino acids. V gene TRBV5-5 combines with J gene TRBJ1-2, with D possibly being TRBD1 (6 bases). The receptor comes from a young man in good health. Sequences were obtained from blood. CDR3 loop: CASRLGQGQGGYTF. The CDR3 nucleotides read TGTGCCAGCAGATTGGGGCAGGGGCAAGGTGGCTACACCTTC.